This T cell receptor (beta chain) was obtained from a study of regulatory T cells in long-lasting Graves disease. CDR3 length: 13 residues. Germline-derived CDR1 and CDR2 are SGHRS and YFSETQ. Trimming cost V 6 bases and J 1 base, with 10 bases left between them. This clonotype was recorded at least ten times. As to time point: newly diagnosed GD, antithyroid drugs for less than 3 months. PBMC RNA was the source of the TCR library. CDR3 regions were amplified by Arm-PCR using iRepertoire HTBI primers to build TCR beta libraries. TCRdb ran MiXCR on the multiplex PCR reads and lists one entry per CDR3 protein. The table includes 440,000 or so distinct CDR3 sequences, 16% detected once. This same sample was also taken into another study, of T cells in Graves' hyperthyroidism and ophthalmopathy.

This specimen was peripheral blood mononuclear cells (PBMCs), taken at new diagnosis, from a patient treated with antithyroid drugs. The sequence came from a woman aged 25 to 39 with Graves disease. The V gene is TRBV5-1, the J gene TRBJ2-5; D not resolved. The CDR3 is CASTIGFQETQYF. In nucleotides, the CDR3 is TGCGCCAGCACCATAGGATTCCAAGAGACCCAGTACTTC.